These T cell receptor beta chains were read from a single sample in a study of T-cell reconstitution after alpha-beta-depleted transplantation in children. TCRdb redid the calling of the PCR reads with MiXCR, one entry per CDR3 protein. The repertoire has over 550,000 distinct CDR3 sequences, over 9.5% of them found once; the top ten carry roughly 3.9%. The source was PBMCs from the stem cell graft donor, collected from the stem cell graft. These receptors came from a human donor who donated a stem cell graft to a child with acute myeloid leukemia. Both conserved end residues are part of each CDR3. Each record gives: D gene, J gene, V gene, clone size, CDR3 protein, CDR3 DNA. The D gene is left open where the match is weak. Not every row has a clone size; where given, it reads once, few, many or a size class.

. | TRBJ2-3 | TRBV6-4 | . | CASSDSAPDTQYF | TGTGCCAGCAGTGACTCGGCTCCAGATACGCAGTATTTT
. | TRBJ1-1 | TRBV20-1 | . | CSARDSRERTEAFF | TGCAGTGCTAGAGATTCTCGGGAGAGGACTGAAGCTTTCTTT
TRBD1 | TRBJ2-7 | TRBV29-1 | . | CSARTGDNYEQYF | TGCAGCGCCCGAACAGGGGACAATTACGAGCAGTACTTC
TRBD2 | TRBJ2-1 | TRBV12-3/TRBV12-4 | . | CASSLAVAGVNEQFF | TGTGCCAGCAGTTTGGCGGTAGCGGGAGTGAATGAGCAGTTCTTC
. | TRBJ1-4 | TRBV28 | few | CASNSYTAPGEKLFF | TGTGCCAGCAATTCCTACACTGCCCCGGGAGAAAAACTGTTTTTT
TRBD2 | TRBJ2-7 | TRBV12-3/TRBV12-4 | . | CASSPGGKREAYEQYF | TGTGCCAGCAGCCCGGGGGGGAAGCGGGAGGCCTACGAGCAGTACTTC
. | TRBJ1-6 | TRBV6-5 | many | CASSYGGSPLHF | TGTGCCAGCAGTTACGGCGGTTCACCCCTCCACTTT
. | TRBJ2-5 | TRBV27 | many | CASKGETQYF | TGTGCCAGCAAGGGGGAGACCCAGTACTTC
TRBD1 | TRBJ2-7 | TRBV7-3 | . | CASSRQGDYEQYF | TGTGCCAGCAGCAGACAGGGGGACTACGAGCAGTACTTC
. | TRBJ1-5 | TRBV12-3/TRBV12-4 | few | CASRRDGGPSQPQHF | TGTGCCAGCAGGAGGGACGGGGGGCCTAGCCAGCCCCAGCATTTT
TRBD1 | TRBJ1-5 | TRBV5-1 | . | CASSLGDRVDQPQHF | TGCGCCAGCAGCTTGGGGGACAGGGTAGATCAGCCCCAGCATTTT
. | TRBJ2-5 | TRBV5-1 | . | CASSLVGIDYQETQYF | TGCGCCAGCAGCTTGGTGGGAATAGACTACCAAGAGACCCAGTACTTC
TRBD2 | TRBJ2-3 | TRBV20-1 | . | CSASTSGLKSSTDTQYF | TGCAGTGCTAGTACTAGCGGGCTTAAATCTAGCACAGATACGCAGTATTTT
TRBD2 | TRBJ2-5 | TRBV27 | many | CASSQPGLAGGGETQYF | TGTGCCAGCAGTCAGCCGGGACTAGCGGGAGGAGGGGAGACCCAGTACTTC
. | TRBJ1-5 | TRBV5-1 | . | CASSPDGQPQHF | TGCGCCAGCAGCCCGGACGGTCAGCCCCAGCATTTT
. | TRBJ2-2 | TRBV9 | many | CASTADSANTGELFF | TGTGCCAGCACCGCGGACAGCGCGAACACCGGGGAGCTGTTTTTT
. | TRBJ2-7 | TRBV29-1 | many | CSARGTKKTGYEQYF | TGCAGCGCCCGAGGGACAAAAAAGACAGGTTACGAGCAGTACTTC
. | TRBJ1-5 | TRBV20-1 | few | CSARDRVRGNQPQHF | TGCAGTGCTAGAGATAGGGTTAGGGGCAATCAGCCCCAGCATTTT
. | TRBJ2-1 | TRBV3-1 | . | CASSPPKAGYNEQFF | TGTGCCAGCAGTCCCCCGAAGGCGGGCTACAATGAGCAGTTCTTC
. | TRBJ2-6 | TRBV29-1 | many | CSVELTVGANVLTF | TGCAGCGTTGAGCTGACAGTAGGGGCCAACGTCCTGACTTTC
. | TRBJ1-1 | TRBV6-2/TRBV6-3 | few | CASSYSGLPRGEAFF | TGTGCCAGCAGTTACTCCGGACTCCCCCGGGGTGAAGCTTTCTTT
. | TRBJ1-5 | TRBV12-3/TRBV12-4 | few | CASSPQQDSNQPQHF | TGTGCCAGCAGTCCCCAACAGGATAGCAATCAGCCCCAGCATTTT
. | TRBJ2-1 | TRBV12-3/TRBV12-4 | many | CASSLLRANAYNEQFF | TGTGCCAGCAGTTTACTGCGGGCTAACGCTTACAATGAGCAGTTCTTC
. | TRBJ1-2 | TRBV6-2/TRBV6-3 | few | CASIGTGIYGYTF | TGTGCCAGCATAGGCACAGGGATCTATGGCTACACCTTC
TRBD2 | TRBJ2-3 | TRBV15 | . | CATSIERGGADTQYF | TGTGCCACCAGCATTGAGCGGGGAGGAGCAGATACGCAGTATTTT
. | TRBJ2-6 | TRBV30 | few | CAWMAGTGANVLTF | TGTGCCTGGATGGCAGGGACTGGGGCCAACGTCCTGACTTTC
TRBD2 | TRBJ2-3 | TRBV6-1 | . | CASRRGDTSGLYTDTQYF | TGTGCCAGCAGAAGGGGGGACACTAGCGGCCTTTACACAGATACGCAGTATTTT
TRBD2 | TRBJ2-1 | TRBV24-1 | . | CATSDTLAGGGNEQFF | TGTGCCACCAGTGACACGCTAGCGGGAGGGGGCAATGAGCAGTTCTTC
. | TRBJ2-7 | TRBV2 | many | CASSEGFRVGSHEQYF | TGTGCCAGCAGTGAGGGTTTCAGGGTCGGTTCCCACGAGCAGTACTTC
TRBD1 | TRBJ1-1 | TRBV20-1 | . | CSAQRGLEAFF | TGCAGTGCTCAAAGGGGGCTCGAAGCTTTCTTT
TRBD2 | TRBJ2-1 | TRBV5-1 | few | CASSYGLAGVDEQFF | TGCGCCAGCAGCTATGGACTAGCGGGAGTGGATGAGCAGTTCTTC
. | TRBJ2-7 | TRBV27 | many | CASSFDRTYEQYF | TGTGCCAGCAGTTTTGACAGGACCTACGAGCAGTACTTC
. | TRBJ1-1 | TRBV15 | . | CATSRDLLGNTEAFF | TGTGCCACCAGCAGAGATCTGTTAGGGAACACTGAAGCTTTCTTT
TRBD1 | TRBJ2-3 | TRBV18 | many | CASSPLDRGKADTQYF | TGTGCCAGCTCACCTCTCGACAGGGGAAAGGCAGATACGCAGTATTTT
. | TRBJ2-2 | TRBV29-1 | few | CSVGQRATGELFF | TGCAGCGTTGGACAGAGGGCCACCGGGGAGCTGTTTTTT
TRBD1 | TRBJ2-4 | TRBV5-1 | . | CASSLGQGKNIQYF | TGCGCCAGCAGCTTGGGACAGGGGAAAAACATTCAGTACTTC
. | TRBJ2-2 | TRBV29-1 | few | CSVARGPNTGELFF | TGCAGCGTTGCGCGGGGACCAAACACCGGGGAGCTGTTTTTT
. | TRBJ2-5 | TRBV2 | . | CASSEGKGGGETQYF | TGTGCCAGCAGTGAAGGGAAAGGGGGAGGAGAGACCCAGTACTTC
. | TRBJ2-7 | TRBV7-2 | few | CASSLAFGTEQYF | TGTGCCAGCAGCTTAGCGTTCGGGACCGAGCAGTACTTC
TRBD1 | TRBJ2-5 | TRBV5-1 | few | CASSRQGGDQETQYF | TGCGCCAGCAGCCGACAGGGCGGAGACCAAGAGACCCAGTACTTC
TRBD2 | TRBJ2-1 | TRBV6-2/TRBV6-3 | few | CASSRSSAGGHNEQFF | TGTGCCAGCAGTCGAAGCTCCGCGGGAGGTCATAATGAGCAGTTCTTC
TRBD1 | TRBJ2-7 | TRBV6-1 | few | CASGRGTGPSREQYF | TGTGCCAGCGGCCGGGGGACAGGGCCTTCTAGGGAGCAGTACTTC
. | TRBJ1-4 | TRBV7-2 | few | CASSSPDSTLNEKLFF | TGTGCCAGCAGCTCACCCGACAGTACCCTTAATGAAAAACTGTTTTTT
. | TRBJ1-5 | TRBV19 | many | CASSMGGDQPQHF | TGTGCCAGTAGTATGGGAGGGGACCAGCCCCAGCATTTT
. | TRBJ2-7 | TRBV5-1 | few | CASSSDGTSYEQYF | TGCGCCAGCAGCTCGGACGGAACCTCCTACGAGCAGTACTTC
TRBD2 | TRBJ2-1 | TRBV30 | few | CAGTSSNEQFF | TGTGCCGGGACTAGTTCAAATGAGCAGTTCTTC
TRBD2 | TRBJ2-7 | TRBV4-2 | . | CASSQEGTSGRTYEQYF | TGTGCCAGCAGCCAAGAGGGAACTAGCGGGAGGACCTACGAGCAGTACTTC
TRBD2 | TRBJ2-6 | TRBV27 | few | CASSFSRGGLGANVLTF | TGTGCCAGCAGTTTCAGTAGGGGAGGGTTGGGGGCCAACGTCCTGACTTTC
. | TRBJ2-3 | TRBV12-3/TRBV12-4 | many | CASSLMASEDTQYF | TGTGCCAGCAGTTTAATGGCTAGTGAAGATACGCAGTATTTT
. | TRBJ1-2 | TRBV3-1 | . | CASSLIMGGYGYTF | TGTGCCAGCAGCCTGATCATGGGAGGCTATGGCTACACCTTC
. | TRBJ2-1 | TRBV28 | many | CASSIPGLNYNEQFF | TGTGCCAGCAGTATTCCGGGACTGAACTACAATGAGCAGTTCTTC